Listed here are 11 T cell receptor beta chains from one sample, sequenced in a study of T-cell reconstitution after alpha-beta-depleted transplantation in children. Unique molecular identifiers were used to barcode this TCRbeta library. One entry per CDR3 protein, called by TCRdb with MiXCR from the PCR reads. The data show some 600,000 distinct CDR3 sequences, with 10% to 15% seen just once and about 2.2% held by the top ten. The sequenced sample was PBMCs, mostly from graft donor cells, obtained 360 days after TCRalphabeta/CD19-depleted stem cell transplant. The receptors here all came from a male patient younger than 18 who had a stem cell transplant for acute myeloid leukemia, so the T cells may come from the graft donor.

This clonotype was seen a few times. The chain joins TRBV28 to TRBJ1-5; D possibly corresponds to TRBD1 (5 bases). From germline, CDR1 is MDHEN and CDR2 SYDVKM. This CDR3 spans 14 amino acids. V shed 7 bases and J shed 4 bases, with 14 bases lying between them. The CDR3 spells CASNPLYRNQPQHF. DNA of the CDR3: TGTGCCAGCAACCCTCTTTACAGGAATCAGCCCCAGCATTTT. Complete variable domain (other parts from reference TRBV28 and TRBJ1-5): DVKVTQSSRYLVKRTGEKVFLECVQDMDHENMFWYRQDPGLGLRLIYFSYDVKMKEKGDIPEGYSVSREKKERFSLILESASTNQTSMYLCASNPLYRNQPQHFGDGTRLSIL.

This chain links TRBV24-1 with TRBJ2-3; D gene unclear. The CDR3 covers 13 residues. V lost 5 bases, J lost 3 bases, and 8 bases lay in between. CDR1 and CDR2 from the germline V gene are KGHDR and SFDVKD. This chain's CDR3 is CATSGEVTDTQYF. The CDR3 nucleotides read TGTGCCACCAGTGGTGAGGTAACAGATACGCAGTATTTT.

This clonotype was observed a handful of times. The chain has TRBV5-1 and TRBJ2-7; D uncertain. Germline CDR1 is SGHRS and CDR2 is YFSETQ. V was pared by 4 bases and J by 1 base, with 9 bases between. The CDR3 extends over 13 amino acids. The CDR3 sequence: CASSITFSYEQYF. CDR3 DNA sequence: TGCGCCAGCAGCATAACTTTTTCCTACGAGCAGTACTTC.

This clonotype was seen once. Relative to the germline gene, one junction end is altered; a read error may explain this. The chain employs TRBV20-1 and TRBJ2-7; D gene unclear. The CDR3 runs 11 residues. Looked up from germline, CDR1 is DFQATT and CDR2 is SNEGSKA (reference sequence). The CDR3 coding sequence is TGCAGTGCTTTCGCCGCCTACGAGGAGTACTTC. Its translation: CSAFAAYEEYF.

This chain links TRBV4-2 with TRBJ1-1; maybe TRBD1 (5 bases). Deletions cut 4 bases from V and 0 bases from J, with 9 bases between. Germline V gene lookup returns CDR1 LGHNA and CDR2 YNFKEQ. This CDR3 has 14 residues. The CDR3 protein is CASSPDTLNTEAFF. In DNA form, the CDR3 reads TGTGCCAGCAGCCCGGACACTTTGAACACTGAAGCTTTCTTT.

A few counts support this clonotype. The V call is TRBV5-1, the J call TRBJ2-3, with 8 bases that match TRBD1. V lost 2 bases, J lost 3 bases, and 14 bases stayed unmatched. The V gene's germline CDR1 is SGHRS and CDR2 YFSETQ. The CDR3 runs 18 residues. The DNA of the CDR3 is TGCGCCAGCAGCTTCGATACGCGTGGAACAGGGGGGACAGATACGCAGTATTTT. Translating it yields CASSFDTRGTGGTDTQYF.

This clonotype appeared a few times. The CDR3 region has the DNA TGTGCCAGCAGTTACTCGGGGGTCAGCTCCTACGAGCAGTACTTC. Protein sequence: CASSYSGVSSYEQYF. The chain uses TRBV6-2 or TRBV6-3 and TRBJ2-7; TRBD1 or TRBD2 may be the D gene (5 bases each). V lost 0 bases and J lost 0, with 9 bases in between. The CDR3 has 15 residues. From germline, CDR1 is MNHEY and CDR2 SVGEGT.

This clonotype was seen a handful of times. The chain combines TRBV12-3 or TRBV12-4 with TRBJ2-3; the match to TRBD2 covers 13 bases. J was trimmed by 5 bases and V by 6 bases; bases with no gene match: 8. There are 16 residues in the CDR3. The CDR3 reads CASSQTSGRAQDTQYF. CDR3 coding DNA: TGTGCCAGCAGCCAAACTAGCGGGAGGGCCCAAGATACGCAGTATTTT.

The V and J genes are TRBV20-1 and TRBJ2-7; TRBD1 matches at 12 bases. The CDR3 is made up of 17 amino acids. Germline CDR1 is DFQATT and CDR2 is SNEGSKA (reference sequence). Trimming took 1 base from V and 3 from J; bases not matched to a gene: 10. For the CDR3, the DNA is TGCAGTGCTAGAGTTGTGGGACAGGGGGCGCGGAACTACGAGCAGTACTTC. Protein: CSARVVGQGARNYEQYF.

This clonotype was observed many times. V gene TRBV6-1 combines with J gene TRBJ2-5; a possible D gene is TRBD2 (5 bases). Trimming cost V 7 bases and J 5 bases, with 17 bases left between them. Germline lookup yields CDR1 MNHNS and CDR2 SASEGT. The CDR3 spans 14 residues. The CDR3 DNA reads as TGTGCCAGCACCGGCCTAGCCCGAATCGAGACCCAGTACTTC. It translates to CASTGLARIETQYF.

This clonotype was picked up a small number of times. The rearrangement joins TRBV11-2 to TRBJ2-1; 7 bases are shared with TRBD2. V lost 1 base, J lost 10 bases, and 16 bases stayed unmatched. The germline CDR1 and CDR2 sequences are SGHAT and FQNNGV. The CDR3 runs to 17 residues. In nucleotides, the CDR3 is TGTGCCAGCAGCTTAGGTGCCCCTTGGGGGAGGGCCCAAGAGCAGTTCTTC. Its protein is CASSLGAPWGRAQEQFF.